This entry lists 22 T cell receptor beta chains sequenced from one sample in a study of spatial heterogeneity in lung cancer. Time point denoted: sample taken at primary tumor resection. No cell sorting; template was whole RNA from tumor, lung tissue or PBMC. In TCRdb, the 5' RACE reads were re-called with MiXCR into one record per CDR3 protein. The sample lists about 2,800 distinct CDR3 sequences; roughly 30% were seen once. Specimen: PBMCs, collected at surgery. The receptors shown here come from a male donor with early-stage non-small cell lung cancer.

At least ten counts were recorded for this clonotype. For the CDR3, the DNA is TGTGCCAGCAGACGAGGCGATGAAAGCTACAATGAGCAGTTCTTC. The encoded protein is CASRRGDESYNEQFF. This chain uses TRBV4-2 with TRBJ2-1; D gene uncertain. The germline gives CDR1 LGHNA, CDR2 YNFKEQ. Trimming took 6 bases from V and 3 from J, leaving 15 bases between them. The CDR3 length is 15 residues.

This clonotype was seen ten or more times. J is TRBJ2-1 and V is TRBV29-1; D might be TRBD2 (5 bases). Trimming took 8 bases from V and 0 from J, leaving 14 bases between them. CDR3 length: 14 amino acids. Per the germline V gene, CDR1 is SQVTM and CDR2 is ANQGSEA. The CDR3 region is CSSFGVSSYNEQFF. As DNA, the CDR3 is TGCAGCTCGTTCGGGGTTAGCTCCTACAATGAGCAGTTCTTC.

This chain joins TRBV25-1 and TRBJ2-3, with a weak D call TRBD1 (5 bases). The CDR3 has 13 residues. V gave up 8 bases and J gave up 1 base, with 10 bases separating them. The germline V gene encodes CDR1 MGHDK and CDR2 SYGVNS. CDR3 sequence (DNA): TGTGCCAGCGGTGGCAGGGGCACAGATACGCAGTATTTT. Its translation is CASGGRGTDTQYF. Using reference TRBV25-1 and TRBJ2-3 for the parts outside the CDR3, the full variable domain is EADIYQTPRYLVIGTGKKITLECSQTMGHDKMYWYQQDPGMELHLIHYSYGVNSTEKGDLSSESTVSRIRTEHFPLTLESARPSHTSQYLCASGGRGTDTQYFGPGTRLTVL.

Ten or more counts support this clonotype. The chain carries TRBV7-9 and TRBJ2-3, with 8 positions matching TRBD2. Germline V CDR1 and CDR2: SEHNR, FQNEAQ (reference sequence). The length of the CDR3 is 17 residues. V was pared by 5 bases and J by 6 bases, with 16 bases of the junction left unmatched. The chain's CDR3 is CASSGLHSGLAGDTQYF. The CDR3, as DNA: TGTGCCAGCAGCGGACTGCATTCTGGACTAGCTGGGGATACGCAGTATTTT.

The CDR3 nucleotides read TGTGCCAGCAGGGGACAGGGCGATACTGAAGCTTTCTTT. This sequence encodes CASRGQGDTEAFF. The chain combines TRBV25-1 with TRBJ1-1, with 9 bases matching TRBD1. Germline V CDR1 and CDR2: MGHDK, SYGVNS. The trim removed 6 bases at V and 5 bases at J, leaving 4 bases unmatched. The CDR3 has 13 residues. Full variable domain (rest looked up from reference TRBV25-1 and TRBJ1-1): EADIYQTPRYLVIGTGKKITLECSQTMGHDKMYWYQQDPGMELHLIHYSYGVNSTEKGDLSSESTVSRIRTEHFPLTLESARPSHTSQYLCASRGQGDTEAFFGQGTRLTVV.

This clonotype came up many times. The V and J genes are TRBV2 and TRBJ2-4, with 8 bases fitting TRBD2. The V segment lost 6 bases and the J segment 5 bases; nucleotides outside the gene matches: 6. The germline V gene has CDR1 SNHLY and CDR2 FYNNEI. CDR3 length: 14 residues. The CDR3 sequence: CASSGRVGENIQYF. CDR3 DNA sequence: TGTGCCAGCAGCGGGAGGGTCGGGGAAAACATTCAGTACTTC.

The chain carries TRBV6-5 and TRBJ2-3; no definite D call. Germline V gene sequence: CDR1 MNHEY, CDR2 SVGAGI. Trimming removed 1 base from V and 5 bases from J, with 1 base in between. The CDR3 has 11 residues. CDR3 loop: CASSYLDTQYF. In nucleotides, the CDR3 is TGTGCCAGCAGTTACTTAGATACGCAGTATTTT.

V gene TRBV20-1 combines with J gene TRBJ1-5; tentatively, D is TRBD1 (6 bases). Per the germline V gene, CDR1 is DFQATT and CDR2 is SNEGSKA (reference sequence). The germline V and J ends were trimmed by 1 base and 5 bases, with 9 bases remaining between them. This CDR3 spans 13 amino acids. CDR3 in amino acids: CSARATGDQPQHF. The CDR3 nucleotides are TGCAGTGCTAGAGCGACAGGCGATCAGCCCCAGCATTTT.

The sample holds many counts of this clonotype. At one boundary the junction diverges from the germline segment, which might be a read error. The chain links TRBV6-2 or TRBV6-3 to TRBJ2-1; perhaps TRBD1 as D (6 bases). CDR3 length equals 16 residues. In germline, CDR1 is MNHEY, CDR2 SVGEGT. DNA of the CDR3: TGTGCCAACAGTTCCCTTGACTTACAGGGTTACAATGAGCAGTTCTTC. It encodes CANSSLDLQGYNEQFF.

This sequence joins TRBV7-6 and TRBJ2-3; the match to TRBD2 covers 12 bases. J lost 7 bases, V lost 5 bases, and 7 bases had no gene match. CDR1 and CDR2 from the germline V gene are SGHVS and FNYEAQ. This CDR3 spans 15 amino acids. The CDR3 is CASSQLAGGENTQYF. Here the CDR3 DNA reads TGTGCCAGCAGCCAGCTAGCGGGGGGGGAAAATACGCAGTATTTT.

J is TRBJ2-3 and V is TRBV12-3 or TRBV12-4; possibly TRBD2 for D (6 bases). The V and J ends lost 7 bases and 0 bases respectively, with 14 bases between them. The CDR3 is 15 amino acids. The CDR3 is CASTPGRGSTDTQYF. CDR3 nucleotides: TGTGCCAGCACTCCGGGGCGGGGTAGCACAGATACGCAGTATTTT.

By proportion, this clonotype is medium-sized. The rearrangement joins TRBV4-1 to TRBJ2-5; 8 nucleotides match TRBD1. CDR1 and CDR2 from the germline V gene are MGHRA and YSYEKL. The CDR3 has 15 residues. The ends lost 3 bases at V and 4 bases at J; junction bases unmatched: 7. CDR3 amino acids: CASSQGQGAGETQYF. As DNA, the CDR3 is TGCGCCAGCAGCCAGGGTCAGGGGGCCGGAGAGACCCAGTACTTC.

This clonotype was recorded at least ten times. The chain recombines TRBV7-2 with TRBJ1-6; unclear D gene. Trimming took off 5 bases at V and 7 bases at J, with 12 bases between the two ends. Germline-derived CDR1 and CDR2 are SGHTA and FQGNSA. This CDR3 contains 14 residues. CDR3 DNA sequence: TGTGCCAGCAGCCCGAGGCCCGTCAATTCACCCCTCCACTTT. Translation gives CASSPRPVNSPLHF. Variable domain in full (rest from reference TRBV7-2 and TRBJ1-6): GAGVSQSPSNKVTEKGKDVELRCDPISGHTALYWYRQSLGQGLEFLIYFQGNSAPDKSGLPSDRFSAERTGGSVSTLTIQRTQQEDSAVYLCASSPRPVNSPLHFGNGTRLTVT.

The V and J genes are TRBV29-1 and TRBJ2-2; possible D gene TRBD2, 5 bases. Germline CDR1 is SQVTM and CDR2 is ANQGSEA. V gave up 2 bases and J gave up 5 bases, with 15 bases separating them. The CDR3 extends over 15 amino acids. The DNA for the CDR3 is TGCAGCGTTGAACATCCGGGCGGGTATACCGGGGAGCTGTTTTTT. The encoded protein is CSVEHPGGYTGELFF.

This clonotype has more than one count but fewer than ten. CDR3 in DNA: TGTGCCAGCAGCTTAGTCGGATACGAGCAGTACTTC. Amino acid sequence: CASSLVGYEQYF. The chain carries TRBV7-2 and TRBJ2-7; D ambiguous. Germline CDR1 SGHTA, CDR2 FQGNSA. V lost 1 base to trimming and J lost 4 bases, with 5 bases between them. This CDR3 contains 12 residues.

CDR3 sequence reads: CASSFLGDPNTGELFF. As DNA, the CDR3 is TGTGCCAGCAGTTTTCTCGGGGACCCGAACACCGGGGAGCTGTTTTTT. The V and J genes are TRBV9 and TRBJ2-2; D is possibly TRBD1 or TRBD2 (5 bases each). V was pared by 5 bases and J by 0 bases, with 14 bases between. The germline gives CDR1 SGDLS, CDR2 YYNGEE. The CDR3 spans 16 residues.

By share, this clonotype ranks as medium-sized (0.01 to 0.1%). This chain connects TRBV4-2 to TRBJ2-1; D is undetermined. This CDR3 spans 12 amino acids. CDR1 is LGHNA and CDR2 is YNFKEQ in the germline V gene. V shed 10 bases and J shed 5 bases, with 12 bases lying between them. The CDR3 bases are TGTGCCACCAAGGAGCAGAACAATGAGCAGTTCTTC. It encodes CATKEQNNEQFF.

There are many counts of this clonotype. The chain employs TRBV28 and TRBJ2-7; D not certain. The length of the CDR3 is 11 residues. Trimming stripped 3 bases from V and 4 bases from J, with 4 bases between. Germline loops: CDR1 MDHEN, CDR2 SYDVKM. The CDR3 coding sequence is TGTGCCAGCAGTTTGGGTTACGAGCAGTACTTC. It yields the protein CASSLGYEQYF.

By its share, this clonotype is medium-sized. DNA for the CDR3: TGTGCCATCAGTGAGATACCCGGGACAGGGTACGATGAGCAGTTCTTC. Amino acids: CAISEIPGTGYDEQFF. V gene TRBV10-3 combines with J gene TRBJ2-1; 9 bases align to TRBD1. Germline trimming cut 2 bases from V and 8 bases from J; bases unmatched to any gene: 10. The CDR3 length is 16 residues. The V gene's germline CDR1 is ENHRY and CDR2 SYGVKD.

This clonotype is a singleton in its sample. V is TRBV4-1 and J is TRBJ2-2; 8 nucleotides match TRBD2. With V trimmed by 2 bases and J by 5 bases, 10 bases remained unmatched. The CDR3 contains 17 residues. Germline CDR1 reads MGHRA; CDR2 reads YSYEKL. The CDR3 loop reads CASSQPYAGGRTGELFF. The CDR3 region has the DNA TGCGCCAGCAGCCAACCATACGCGGGAGGAAGGACCGGGGAGCTGTTTTTT.

The genes are TRBV7-6 and TRBJ2-3; 8 bases are a match to TRBD2. The trim removed 3 bases at V and 4 bases at J, leaving 9 bases unmatched. Germline CDR1 is SGHVS and CDR2 is FNYEAQ. CDR3 length: 16 residues. The CDR3 here is CASSFIAGKRADTQYF. CDR3 bases: TGTGCCAGCAGCTTTATAGCGGGGAAACGGGCAGATACGCAGTATTTT.

This clonotype came up many times. This CDR3 reads CASSGHSLDQPQHF. The CDR3 DNA follows: TGTGCCAGCTCTGGACATTCATTAGATCAGCCCCAGCATTTT. The chain couples TRBV9 to TRBJ1-5; possibly TRBD1 for D (5 bases). From germline, CDR1 is SGDLS and CDR2 YYNGEE. The ends were cut back, 7 bases at V and 5 bases at J, with 16 bases in the middle. This CDR3 has 14 residues.